The 11 T cell receptor beta chains below were found in one sample sequenced in a study of low-dose radiotherapy and immunotherapy resistance in tumors. With TRAV- and TRBV-specific primers, first-strand cDNA was made, covering the alpha and beta chains. For amplifying TCRs, the PCR ran for around 20 cycles with Phusion, which was used together with a constant-region primer and the adapter on the V primers. Using its own MiXCR run on the reads, TCRdb lists one record per CDR3 protein. Of tens of thousands of distinct CDR3 sequences in the sample, 9.4% were seen once. Specified time point: before trial treatment. Sequencing was performed on PBMCs, taken before treatment. The receptor set was obtained from a male donor with prostate cancer.

This clonotype was counted ten times or more. The gene calls are TRBV28 and TRBJ2-3, with 8 bases that match TRBD2. V lost 2 bases and J lost 5; bases outside the gene matches: 12. CDR1 MDHEN and CDR2 SYDVKM come from the germline V gene. This CDR3 is 17 amino acids long. Here the CDR3 reads CASSLRSGRNLGDTQYF. CDR3 bases: TGTGCCAGCAGTTTAAGAAGCGGGAGAAACTTGGGAGATACGCAGTATTTT.

This clonotype was seen many times. The J gene is TRBJ2-3, the V gene TRBV28; possibly TRBD2 for D (5 bases). With 6 bases removed from V and 0 bases from J, the gap between germline ends came to 16 bases. This CDR3 has 16 residues. In germline, CDR1 is MDHEN, CDR2 SYDVKM. The CDR3 region has the DNA TGTGCCAGCAGGCCAGGCGGCGGGTCTAGCACAGATACGCAGTATTTT. Translation gives CASRPGGGSSTDTQYF.

This clonotype appeared many times. The chain links TRBV28 to TRBJ2-1; 7 bases line up with TRBD2. This CDR3 is 16 amino acids long. V lost 7 bases, J lost 3 bases, and 12 bases stayed unmatched. Germline assignment: CDR1 MDHEN and CDR2 SYDVKM. CDR3 loop: CASTLGGGDFYNEQFF. DNA for the CDR3: TGTGCCAGCACCTTGGGGGGAGGGGACTTCTACAATGAGCAGTTCTTC.

On this clonotype: A far larger clone lies a single base away; this is likely a read error. The genes are TRBV3-1 and TRBJ2-7; D is possibly TRBD2 (5 bases). Trimming pared 1 base from V and 7 bases from J, leaving 17 bases between. The germline CDR1 and CDR2 sequences are LGHDT and YNNKEL (reference sequence). CDR3 length: 15 amino acids. The CDR3 DNA is TGTGCCAGCAGCCAAGTGAGGGAGCCCTACAATGAGCAGTACTTC. This translates into CASSQVREPYNEQYF.

This clonotype was recorded many times. The V and J genes are TRBV13 and TRBJ2-1; the D call may be TRBD1 or TRBD2 (5 bases each). Germline V gives CDR1 PRHDT, CDR2 FYEKMQ (reference sequence). The CDR3 is 15 amino acids. V lost 6 bases and J lost 2, with 14 bases in between. CDR3 residues: CASRSDPGPYNEQFF. CDR3 bases: TGTGCCAGCAGGTCGGACCCGGGGCCCTACAATGAGCAGTTCTTC.

This clonotype showed up many times. The CDR3 loop reads CASSSGDTGELFF. The CDR3 nucleotides read TGTGCCAGCAGCTCCGGGGACACCGGGGAGCTGTTTTTT. V usage is TRBV7-9 and J usage is TRBJ2-2, with D possibly TRBD2 on 5 matching bases. Looked up from germline, CDR1 is SEHNR and CDR2 is FQNEAQ (reference sequence). V lost 4 bases and J lost 3, with 6 bases in between. The CDR3 length is 13 residues.

This sequence joins TRBV3-1 and TRBJ2-3, with D possibly matching TRBD1 (5 bases). V lost 5 bases and J 5 bases, leaving 11 bases between the germline ends. The CDR3 has 13 residues. Germline CDR1 is LGHDT and CDR2 is YNNKEL (reference sequence). Here the CDR3 DNA reads TGTGCCAGCAGCAGCAACAGGTTAGATACGCAGTATTTT. Protein: CASSSNRLDTQYF.

This clonotype was counted ten times or more. The CDR3 DNA follows: TGCAGTGCTAGAGGACAGGGGCCCACCGGGGAGCTGTTTTTT. It encodes CSARGQGPTGELFF. This chain uses TRBV20-1 with TRBJ2-2, with 8 bases identical to TRBD1. Losses at the gene ends were 1 base for V and 4 bases for J; bases not matched to a gene: 2. The CDR3 is made up of 14 amino acids. Germline values: CDR1 DFQATT, CDR2 SNEGSKA (reference sequence).

This clonotype was recorded many times. The V gene is TRBV28, the J gene TRBJ2-3, with TRBD1 matching 7 bases. The CDR3 length is 15 residues. Trimming removed 3 bases from V and 3 bases from J; junction bases left unmatched: 6. Germline assignment: CDR1 MDHEN and CDR2 SYDVKM. CDR3: CASSFQTGSTDTQYF. The CDR3 coding sequence is TGTGCCAGCAGTTTCCAGACAGGGTCTACAGATACGCAGTATTTT.

In its sample, this clonotype was seen many times. This chain joins TRBV30 and TRBJ2-1; D is perhaps TRBD1 (6 bases). The CDR3 has 14 amino acids. The germline gives CDR1 GTSNPN, CDR2 SVGIG (reference sequence). V was clipped by 8 bases and J by 8 bases, with 22 bases between them. The CDR3 spells CARGQSLGIDEQFF. Written as DNA, the CDR3 is TGTGCCCGAGGACAGTCCTTGGGTATCGATGAGCAGTTCTTC.

The rearrangement uses TRBV5-1 and TRBJ2-7, with TRBD2 as a possible D gene (6 bases). Trimming stripped 4 bases from V and 1 base from J, with 15 bases between. There are 15 residues in the CDR3. Germline V gene data show CDR1 as SGHRS and CDR2 as YFSETQ. Here the CDR3 reads CASSMGGSGSYEQYF. CDR3 bases: TGCGCCAGCAGCATGGGGGGATCCGGGTCCTACGAGCAGTACTTC.